This T cell receptor beta chain is drawn from a study of cytomegalovirus exposure and HLA in healthy donors. Each donor's status was that of a healthy bone marrow donor. PCR involved 60 Vbeta and 13 Jbeta primers. Per the original methods: An analysis that came later counted tens of millions of unique TCR beta chains, around 10 million shared. Only in-frame clones appear in the TCRdb table, and some are missing; sequencing was by immunoSEQ multiplex PCR. The V and J calls and clone size come from that table; D and trimming were worked out from the DNA. Among about 140,000 clones listed, approximately 78% were seen once. Points on this clone: Antigen specificity is unknown.

General observations from the study: In an earlier analysis, in around 590 donors, most V segments appeared productive either ~87% or ~30% of the time.

Sequencing was carried out using PBMCs. The receptor comes from a woman between 40 and 50 years old in good health and CMV-seropositive.

Here the CDR3 DNA reads TGTGCCAGCTCACCACCGGGGGGTAACTATGGCTACACCTTC. Translation gives CASSPPGGNYGYTF. The V gene is TRBV18, the J gene TRBJ1-2; weak D call: TRBD1 (5 bases). The germline V gene encodes CDR1 KGHSH and CDR2 LQKENI. V was shortened by 0 bases and J by 1 base, with 6 bases between the two germline ends. The CDR3 totals 14 residues. Complete variable domain (other parts from reference TRBV18 and TRBJ1-2): NAGVMQNPRHLVRRRGQEARLRCSPMKGHSHVYWYRQLPEEGLKFMVYLQKENIIDESGMPKERFSAEFPKEGPSILRIQQVVRGDSAAYFCASSPPGGNYGYTFGSGTRLTVV.